The clone carrying this T cell receptor (beta chain) was counted many times. This sample stems from a study of read filtering for tumor transcriptome and immune sequencing. Whole-study context: Patients were 17 male and about 14 female, mean age around 66 years, range 47 to 80. DNase treatment preceded whole-transcriptome library preparation.

The CDR3 extends over 16 amino acids. Germline assignment: CDR1 MNHEY and CDR2 SMNVEV (reference sequence). V was pared by 5 bases and J by 4 bases, with 14 bases of the junction left unmatched. This library used around 0.4 ug RNA and molecular barcoded adaptors spanning alpha/delta and beta/gamma chains. TCRdb fed the reads into MiXCR, producing one record per CDR3 protein. The table records tens of thousands of distinct CDR3 sequences, around 15% of them present only once. The TCR originated in a donor at least 40 years old with multiple myeloma. The J gene is TRBJ2-7, the V gene TRBV27; 7 bases line up with TRBD1. Sample: a population of CD138-negative cells sorted from bone marrow. CDR3: CASSLYPGQNLYEQYF. Here the CDR3 DNA reads TGTGCCAGCAGTCTTTACCCGGGACAGAACCTTTACGAGCAGTACTTC.